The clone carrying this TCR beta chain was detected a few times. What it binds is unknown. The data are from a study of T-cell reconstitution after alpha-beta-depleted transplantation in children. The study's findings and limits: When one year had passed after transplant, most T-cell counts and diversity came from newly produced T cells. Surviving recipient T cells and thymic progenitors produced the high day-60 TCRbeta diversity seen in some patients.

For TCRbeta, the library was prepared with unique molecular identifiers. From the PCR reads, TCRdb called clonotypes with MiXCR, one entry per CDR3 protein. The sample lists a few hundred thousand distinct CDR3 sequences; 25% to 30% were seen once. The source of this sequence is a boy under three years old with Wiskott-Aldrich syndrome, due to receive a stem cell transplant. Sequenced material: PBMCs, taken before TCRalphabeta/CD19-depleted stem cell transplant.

The CDR3 sequence: CASSQLGGRGDNEQFF. The CDR3 DNA follows: TGCGCCAGCAGCCAATTAGGCGGGAGAGGGGACAATGAGCAGTTCTTC. V gene TRBV4-1 combines with J gene TRBJ2-1; 7 bases align to TRBD2. The CDR3 contains 16 residues. The germline CDR1 and CDR2 sequences are MGHRA and YSYEKL. Trimming took 2 bases from V and 5 from J; bases not matched to a gene: 9.